These 18 T cell receptor beta chains originate from one sample sequenced in a study of T cells in narcolepsy. Profiling relied on immunoSEQ multiplex PCR, and the TCRdb table lists in-frame clones only, not all of them. The sample records 20,000 to 25,000 clones, around 85% being singletons. Sample: CD45RA- memory CD4+ T cells from PBMCs. Receptor source: a human donor with narcolepsy.

The gene calls are TRBV15 and TRBJ2-7; D uncertain. Germline-derived CDR1 and CDR2 are LNHNV and YYDKDF (reference sequence). The CDR3 covers 14 residues. V lost 1 base and J lost 5, with 12 bases in between. In DNA, the CDR3 is TGTGCCACCAGCAGAGGTGGAGAGTTGAACGAGCAGTACTTC. It is translated as CATSRGGELNEQYF.

The chain is built from TRBV5-1 and TRBJ2-3, with 7 bases that match TRBD1. This CDR3 is built from 15 residues. Trimming took 6 bases from V and 4 from J; bases not matched to a gene: 11. CDR1 and CDR2 (germline): SGHRS, YFSETQ. DNA of the CDR3: TGCGCCAGCACTTTAGAAGGGGGCTTCGCAGATACGCAGTATTTT. Protein sequence: CASTLEGGFADTQYF.

V and J are TRBV14 and TRBJ2-5, with D possibly TRBD1 on 5 matching bases. Germline CDR1 reads SGHDN; CDR2 reads FVKESK. Trimming stripped 4 bases from V and 5 bases from J, with 14 bases between. This CDR3 has 14 amino acids. For the CDR3, the DNA is TGTGCCAGCAGCCTAGGGGTAGCTGGGGAGACCCAGTACTTC. As protein: CASSLGVAGETQYF.

The chain is built from TRBV5-5 and TRBJ2-2; no firm D call. From germline, CDR1 is SGHKS and CDR2 YYEKEE (reference sequence). The germline V and J ends were trimmed by 4 bases and 0 bases, with 13 bases remaining between them. This CDR3 region has 16 residues. The CDR3 protein is CASSQVAGANTGELFF. The CDR3 DNA follows: TGTGCCAGCAGCCAAGTAGCCGGAGCGAACACCGGGGAGCTGTTTTTT.

This clone has only one observation. This sequence joins TRBV18 and TRBJ1-1; D unresolved. Looked up from germline, CDR1 is KGHSH and CDR2 is LQKENI. This CDR3 region has 16 residues. V lost 1 base and J 1 base, leaving 13 bases between the germline ends. CDR3 protein: CASSPQTPTGNTEAFF. The DNA for the CDR3 is TGTGCCAGCTCACCACAAACGCCCACTGGGAACACTGAAGCTTTCTTT.

This clone was counted a few times. V gene TRBV25-1 combines with J gene TRBJ2-7, with 7 bases identical to TRBD1. CDR3 length equals 15 residues. CDR1 is MGHDK and CDR2 is SYGVNS in the germline V gene. J gave up 0 bases and V 2 bases, and 4 bases lay outside the gene matches. CDR3 loop: CASSETGTASYEQYF. In DNA, the CDR3 is TGTGCCAGCAGTGAAACGGGGACAGCCTCCTACGAGCAGTACTTC.

This clone was observed once. The rearrangement uses TRBV27 and TRBJ2-7; 8 bases map to TRBD2. CDR3 size: 15 residues. With V trimmed by 3 bases and J by 1 base, 5 bases remained unmatched. Germline loops: CDR1 MNHEY, CDR2 SMNVEV (reference sequence). The CDR3 DNA reads as TGTGCCAGCAGTTTGATCCCTAGCGGGTCCTACGAGCAGTACTTC. Translated, it gives CASSLIPSGSYEQYF.

The chain links TRBV7-6 to TRBJ2-3; 9 nucleotides agree with TRBD1. The V gene end was trimmed by 8 bases and the J gene end by 3 bases; junction bases not matched to a gene: 3. This CDR3 has 13 amino acids. Germline assignment: CDR1 SGHVS and CDR2 FNYEAQ. CDR3 DNA sequence: TGTGCCAGCGTAGGACAGGGGACAGATACGCAGTATTTT. Translation: CASVGQGTDTQYF.

V gene TRBV25-1 combines with J gene TRBJ1-1; D perhaps matches TRBD1 (6 bases). With 8 bases removed from V and 9 bases from J, the gap between germline ends came to 13 bases. The germline V gene encodes CDR1 MGHDK and CDR2 SYGVNS. The CDR3 is 11 residues long. In DNA, the CDR3 is TGTGCCAGCCGGGACACGGCGAAAGCTTTCTTT. Translation gives CASRDTAKAFF. Using reference TRBV25-1 and TRBJ1-1 for the parts outside the CDR3, the full variable domain is EADIYQTPRYLVIGTGKKITLECSQTMGHDKMYWYQQDPGMELHLIHYSYGVNSTEKGDLSSESTVSRIRTEHFPLTLESARPSHTSQYLCASRDTAKAFFGQGTRLTVV.

The chain joins TRBV2 to TRBJ1-5; 12 bases align to TRBD1. With V trimmed by 5 bases and J by 6 bases, 8 bases remained unmatched. The CDR3 is made up of 16 amino acids. Germline lookup yields CDR1 SNHLY and CDR2 FYNNEI. The chain's CDR3 is CASSRRGQGAGQPQHF. In DNA, the CDR3 is TGTGCCAGCAGTCGGAGGGGACAGGGGGCTGGTCAGCCCCAGCATTTT. Looking up the rest from reference TRBV2 and TRBJ1-5 gives the full variable domain: EPEVTQTPSHQVTQMGQEVILRCVPISNHLYFYWYRQILGQKVEFLVSFYNNEISEKSEIFDDQFSVERPDGSNFTLKIRSTKLEDSAMYFCASSRRGQGAGQPQHFGDGTRLSIL.

This clone was seen once. CDR3: CASSLAGGEYTEAFF. The CDR3 DNA is TGCGCCAGCAGCTTGGCTGGAGGGGAGTACACTGAAGCTTTCTTT. This chain connects TRBV5-1 to TRBJ1-1; D is possibly TRBD1 (5 bases). V lost 0 bases and J 3 bases, leaving 12 bases between the germline ends. The length of the CDR3 is 15 residues. Germline values: CDR1 SGHRS, CDR2 YFSETQ.

The chain is built from TRBV30 and TRBJ2-5, with D perhaps matching TRBD2 (6 bases). TRBJ2-7 explains the end of the DNA better; the J call may be wrong. CDR1 GTSNPN and CDR2 SVGIG come from the germline V gene (reference sequence). The CDR3 totals 13 residues. This chain's CDR3 is CAWGGTFSYEQYF. The CDR3 DNA reads TGTGCCTGGGGGGGGACCTTCTCCTACGAGCAGTACTTC.

The CDR3 DNA is TGCGCCAGCAGCTTGTGGGGAGGGGGGACGATCTACGAGCAGTACTTC. It is translated as CASSLWGGGTIYEQYF. The chain carries TRBV5-1 and TRBJ2-7, with a weak D call TRBD2 (7 bases). The CDR3 runs 16 residues. CDR1 is SGHRS and CDR2 is YFSETQ in the germline V gene. The germline V and J ends were trimmed by 1 base and 3 bases, with 17 bases remaining between them.

This chain joins TRBV6-1 and TRBJ1-4; the match to TRBD1 covers 9 bases. J lost 8 bases, V lost 10 bases, and 11 bases had no gene match. There are 14 residues in the CDR3. Germline assignment: CDR1 MNHNS and CDR2 SASEGT. Here the CDR3 reads CATGKGQGKEKLFF. In nucleotides, the CDR3 is TGTGCCACCGGAAAGGGACAGGGCAAGGAAAAACTGTTTTTT.

Here the CDR3 reads CASSLHSGRYTGELFF. Here the CDR3 DNA reads TGTGCCAGCAGCTTACATAGCGGGAGATATACCGGGGAGCTGTTTTTT. The chain joins TRBV11-3 to TRBJ2-2, with 9 bases aligning to TRBD2. V dropped 2 bases and J dropped 5; count of bases not matched to a gene: 6. CDR1 is SGHNT, CDR2 YENEEA, per germline. There are 16 residues in the CDR3.

The chain employs TRBV4-1 and TRBJ1-2; no reliable D call. The V end lost 1 base, the J end lost 3 bases, and 9 bases lay between the germline ends. The CDR3 is 14 amino acids. Germline CDR1 MGHRA, CDR2 YSYEKL. This CDR3 is CASSQVPGDYGYTF. In nucleotides, the CDR3 is TGCGCCAGCAGCCAAGTACCCGGAGACTATGGCTACACCTTC.

This rearrangement joins TRBV28 to TRBJ1-4, with 8 bases fitting TRBD1. J gave up 7 bases and V 6 bases, and 10 bases lay outside the gene matches. This CDR3 contains 15 residues. Germline lookup yields CDR1 MDHEN and CDR2 SYDVKM. The CDR3 is CASSRIGQGGEKLFF. In DNA, the CDR3 is TGTGCCAGCAGCCGAATAGGACAGGGCGGTGAAAAACTGTTTTTT.

The chain is built from TRBV7-9 and TRBJ2-3; tentatively, D is TRBD2 (6 bases). The length of the CDR3 is 16 residues. The germline CDR1 and CDR2 sequences are SEHNR and FQNEAQ (reference sequence). V lost 3 bases, J lost 0 bases, and 13 bases lay in between. In nucleotides, the CDR3 is TGTGCCAGCAGCTTTGGGTCTGCGGGAAGCACAGATACGCAGTATTTT. Amino acid sequence: CASSFGSAGSTDTQYF.